This TCR beta chain was identified in a study of technical replicates of blood from several donors. Sequenced by immunoSEQ multiplex PCR; TCRdb stores in-frame clones only, minus some. The profile shows 55,000 to 75,000 clones, approximately 84% of them singletons. This CDR3 comprises 16 residues. Between the trimmed V and J ends, which lost 5 bases and 5 bases, there was a span of 18 bases. Germline CDR1 SGHAT, CDR2 FQNNGV. The origin of this receptor is a human donor in good health. Some clones in this sample may be carry-over from other donors' samples. Sequences were obtained from PBMCs. The rearrangement joins TRBV11-2 to TRBJ1-4, with D possibly matching TRBD1 (6 bases). The CDR3 here is CASSPRGGRVNEKLFF. DNA for the CDR3: TGTGCCAGCAGCCCTAGGGGGGGGAGGGTCAATGAAAAACTGTTTTTT.